This TCR beta chain was recovered during a study of OX40 agonist ivuxolimab in advanced cancers. Broader study findings: Both CD4+ and CD8+ T cell populations in blood had undergone clonal expansion by week 6 at 0.1 to 3.0 mg/kg.

The CDR3 spans 13 residues. The V and J ends lost 4 bases and 8 bases respectively, with 12 bases between them. Germline V lookup: CDR1 LGHNA, CDR2 YNFKEQ. This table comes from immunoSEQ multiplex PCR, and its TCRdb copy is limited to in-frame clones, with some not included. The sample has approximately 67,000 clones, under 85% seen once. A remark on this clone: What it binds is unknown.

The chain carries TRBV4-2 and TRBJ2-1; unclear D gene. The receptor's source is an adult with an advanced solid tumor such as melanoma, head and neck, liver or kidney cancer. The sequenced sample was CD4+ or CD8+ T cells sorted from blood, obtained in a trial of the OX40 agonist ivuxolimab. The CDR3 reads CASSPPSPYEQFF. CDR3 bases: TGTGCCAGCAGCCCTCCGAGTCCCTATGAGCAGTTCTTC.